This T cell receptor (beta chain) was documented in a study of T-cell reconstitution after alpha-beta-depleted transplantation in children. Germline lookup yields CDR1 GTSNPN and CDR2 SVGIG (reference sequence). After removal of 1 base from V and 2 bases from J, the junction contained 2 bases not matched to a gene. CDR3 length: 14 amino acids. Preparation of the TCRbeta library used unique molecular identifiers. TCRdb ran MiXCR on the PCR reads and lists one entry per CDR3 protein. The table lists 640,000 or so distinct CDR3 sequences, roughly 15% of them singletons, with approximately 1% in the top ten.

This receptor was identified in a human donor who donated a stem cell graft to a child with acute myeloid leukemia. Specimen: PBMCs from the stem cell graft donor, collected from the stem cell graft. The chain joins TRBV30 to TRBJ2-1; TRBD2 matches at 7 bases. CDR3 nucleotide sequence: TGTGCCTGGAGTGCCGGACTAGCCTACAATGAGCAGTTCTTC. This sequence encodes CAWSAGLAYNEQFF.